This T cell receptor (beta chain) was recorded in a study of blood T cell repertoires in COVID-19. Study-wide background: COVID-19 samples collected from the United States, Italy and Spain covered acute and convalescent phases. From T cells, B-cell-depleted T cells, or PBMCs came the material, which was cDNA or gDNA.

Looked up from germline, CDR1 is SEHNR and CDR2 is FQNEAQ (reference sequence). The CDR3 length is 16 residues. V was cut by 4 bases and J by 12 bases, with 24 bases left in between. As originally analysed: Amplification from reference gene primers served as the basis for estimated nucleated cell counts. Repertoires were generated with immunoSEQ multiplex PCR, while TCRdb's copy carries only in-frame clones and drops some. Clonal size and the V and J genes are those of that table, whereas D and trimming came from the DNA. The data hold tens of thousands of clones, with over 75% observed a single time.

Specimen: peripheral blood. V usage is TRBV7-9 and J usage is TRBJ1-4; D unclear. The TCR originated in a human donor with acute or convalescent COVID-19. The donor label of this sample is uncertain. The CDR3 spells CASSSPGLLTSVQLFF. The DNA for the CDR3 is TGTGCCAGCAGCTCCCCCGGACTTTTGACCTCTGTTCAACTGTTTTTT.